Below are 14 T cell receptor beta chains sequenced from a single sample in a study of cytomegalovirus exposure and HLA in healthy donors. The PCR used 60 Vbeta and 13 Jbeta primers. Clones were read by immunoSEQ multiplex PCR, and TCRdb kept only the in-frame ones, dropping some. The sample holds 150,000 or so clones, 80% seen once. Sequencing was done on a sample of PBMCs. Receptor source: a woman between 50 and 59 years old in good health and CMV-seropositive.

The table lists this clone with a count of one. The V gene is TRBV4-1, the J gene TRBJ1-5, with D possibly matching TRBD1 (5 bases). CDR1 is MGHRA and CDR2 is YSYEKL in the germline V gene. Trimming took off 1 base at V and 4 bases at J, with 11 bases between the two ends. The CDR3 runs 15 residues. CDR3 in amino acids: CASSQVGEGNQPQHF. In DNA form, the CDR3 reads TGCGCCAGCAGCCAAGTGGGGGAGGGGAATCAGCCCCAGCATTTT.

The chain couples TRBV12-2 to TRBJ1-1. TRBV12-2 is a listed pseudogene. The CDR3 has 14 residues. CDR3 region: CASCQRSPNTEAFF. CDR3 DNA: TGTGCAAGCTGTCAGCGCAGCCCGAACACTGAAGCTTTCTTT.

The rearrangement joins TRBV25-1 to TRBJ1-2; perhaps TRBD1 as D (6 bases). V was pared by 4 bases and J by 7 bases, with 10 bases between. Germline CDR1 reads MGHDK; CDR2 reads SYGVNS. CDR3 length equals 12 residues. This chain's CDR3 is CASSADSRGYTF. CDR3 bases: TGTGCCAGCAGTGCGGACAGCCGTGGCTACACCTTC.

The chain uses TRBV5-1 and TRBJ2-5; 10 nucleotides align to TRBD2. This CDR3 comprises 14 residues. The germline V gene has CDR1 SGHRS and CDR2 YFSETQ. After removal of 4 bases from V and 3 bases from J, the junction contained 3 bases not matched to a gene. The CDR3 DNA reads as TGCGCCAGCAGCGTAGCGGGAGGAAAAGAGACCCAGTACTTC. It translates to CASSVAGGKETQYF.

V and J are TRBV5-1 and TRBJ2-2, with D hard to call. Germline CDR1 is SGHRS and CDR2 is YFSETQ. Trimming took off 4 bases at V and 5 bases at J, with 9 bases between the two ends. The CDR3 consists of 13 residues. The CDR3 DNA sequence: TGCGCCAGCAGCCCGTACTCGACCGGGGAGCTGTTTTTT. Its protein product is CASSPYSTGELFF.

The chain combines TRBV6-5 with TRBJ2-3; 10 bases fit TRBD2. Germline values: CDR1 MNHEY, CDR2 SVGAGI. The CDR3 spans 15 residues. Germline trimming cut 4 bases from V and 6 bases from J; bases unmatched to any gene: 7. CDR3 amino acids: CASSWQRGGMDTQYF. The CDR3 nucleotides read TGTGCCAGCAGTTGGCAGCGGGGGGGGATGGATACGCAGTATTTT.

The CDR3 sequence is CASRPGQPNSPLHF. The DNA of the CDR3 is TGTGCCAGCAGGCCGGGACAACCGAATTCACCCCTCCACTTT. The chain combines TRBV6-1 with TRBJ1-6; a weak D match, TRBD1 (6 bases). The germline gives CDR1 MNHNS, CDR2 SASEGT. The CDR3 contains 14 residues. V lost 6 bases and J lost 7, with 13 bases in between.

The chain links TRBV27 to TRBJ2-3, with a weak D call TRBD2 (6 bases). The germline gives CDR1 MNHEY, CDR2 SMNVEV (reference sequence). The germline V and J ends were trimmed by 4 bases and 1 base, with 15 bases remaining between them. The CDR3 runs 16 residues. CDR3 sequence (DNA): TGTGCCAGCAGTTCGGAGCGGGTCAGAGGCACAGATACGCAGTATTTT. Amino acid sequence: CASSSERVRGTDTQYF.

This clone was observed a single time. The CDR3 here is CTSSQDSGRTIDIQYF. CDR3 DNA: TGCACCAGCAGCCAAGATAGCGGGAGGACGATAGACATTCAGTACTTC. The rearrangement joins TRBV1 to TRBJ2-4; the table gives TRBD2 as D, unverified against the DNA. TRBV1 is flagged as a pseudogene. This CDR3 comprises 16 residues.

The J gene is TRBJ2-1, the V gene TRBV28, with D uncertain. Germline V gives CDR1 MDHEN, CDR2 SYDVKM. CDR3 size: 13 residues. The V end was cut by 3 bases, the J end by 8 bases, with 11 bases between. The CDR3 DNA follows: TGTGCCAGCAGTTTCCGCCCACACGATGAGCAGTTCTTC. This codes for CASSFRPHDEQFF. Based on the CDR3 plus reference TRBV28 and TRBJ2-1, the full variable domain is DVKVTQSSRYLVKRTGEKVFLECVQDMDHENMFWYRQDPGLGLRLIYFSYDVKMKEKGDIPEGYSVSREKKERFSLILESASTNQTSMYLCASSFRPHDEQFFGPGTRLTVL.

CDR3 residues: CASTQTPSGVETQYF. Here the CDR3 DNA reads TGTGCCAGCACTCAAACCCCCTCGGGGGTAGAGACCCAGTACTTC. V and J are TRBV4-2 and TRBJ2-5; weak D call: TRBD2 (6 bases). Germline assignment: CDR1 LGHNA and CDR2 YNFKEQ. The V gene lost 7 bases and the J gene lost 4 bases, with 19 bases spanning the gap. The CDR3 is 15 amino acids.

The table lists this clone with a count of one. V is TRBV7-2 and J is TRBJ2-3; the D is unclear. The CDR3 covers 12 residues. Germline CDR1 SGHTA, CDR2 FQGNSA. The V and J ends lost 3 bases and 5 bases respectively, with 6 bases between them. CDR3 protein: CASSLRVDTQYF. The CDR3 region has the DNA TGTGCCAGCAGCTTGCGTGTAGATACGCAGTATTTT.

This clone was found once. The rearrangement joins TRBV19 to TRBJ1-2; D might be TRBD1 (5 bases). CDR3 length equals 15 residues. Germline V gene sequence: CDR1 LNHDA, CDR2 SQIVND (reference sequence). With 5 bases removed from V and 4 bases from J, the gap between germline ends came to 17 bases. The CDR3 coding sequence is TGTGCCAGTAGTCTACGGGGGGAGTTGGGCTATGGCTACACCTTC. This codes for CASSLRGELGYGYTF.

This chain links TRBV7-2 with TRBJ2-7, with 11 bases matching TRBD2. Germline CDR1 SGHTA, CDR2 FQGNSA. This CDR3 is built from 15 residues. V was pared by 5 bases and J by 6 bases, with 9 bases of the junction left unmatched. CDR3 protein: CASSPEGLAGGEQYF. CDR3 DNA: TGTGCCAGCAGCCCGGAAGGGCTAGCGGGGGGCGAGCAGTACTTC.